One and the same sample provided the 12 T cell receptor beta chains below, sequenced in a study of radiotherapy plus CTLA-4 blockade in lung cancer. The repertoire was sequenced with immunoSEQ multiplex PCR; TCRdb's copy has only in-frame clones and lacks some. The repertoire holds about 68,000 clones, with around 80% as singletons. This sample comprised peripheral blood, obtained from a patient treated with radiotherapy plus ipilimumab. These receptors were collected from a human donor with non-small cell lung cancer who had a complete response to radiotherapy plus ipilimumab.

The chain couples TRBV28 to TRBJ2-1, with a weak D call TRBD2 (5 bases). Germline lookup yields CDR1 MDHEN and CDR2 SYDVKM. This CDR3 is 16 amino acids long. V lost 4 bases to trimming and J lost 4 bases, with 17 bases between them. The CDR3 nucleotides read TGTGCCAGCAGTTCCCCCGGAACCGGGAAATACAATGAGCAGTTCTTC. Encoded protein: CASSSPGTGKYNEQFF.

This chain uses TRBV6-1 with TRBJ1-1; 7 positions match TRBD1. The J segment lost 0 bases and the V segment lost 1 base, leaving 8 bases of the junction unmatched. The CDR3 runs to 17 residues. Germline loops: CDR1 MNHNS, CDR2 SASEGT. Here the CDR3 DNA reads TGTGCCAGCAGTGAAGAGGGCAGGGGGTTCATGAACACTGAAGCTTTCTTT. It yields the protein CASSEEGRGFMNTEAFF.

The chain couples TRBV6-5 to TRBJ1-2, with D possibly TRBD1 on 5 matching bases. The germline V gene has CDR1 MNHEY and CDR2 SVGAGI. V lost 6 bases, J lost 8 bases, and 22 bases lay in between. CDR3 length equals 15 residues. CDR3 residues: CASRISGSLGGGYTF. The CDR3 nucleotides read TGTGCCAGCAGGATCTCAGGTTCACTCGGGGGAGGCTACACCTTC.

The chain links TRBV7-9 to TRBJ2-7, with 8 bases lining up with TRBD1. This CDR3 contains 17 residues. With 1 base clipped from V and 3 bases from J, the junction kept 11 bases outside the gene matches. Looked up from germline, CDR1 is SEHNR and CDR2 is FQNEAQ (reference sequence). CDR3 DNA sequence: TGTGCCAGCAGCTTAGGGACAGGGACCCGAGGCGACTACGAGCAGTACGTC. Translation: CASSLGTGTRGDYEQYV.

The chain recombines TRBV6-6 with TRBJ1-5; D remains ambiguous. Trimming took off 5 bases at V and 6 bases at J, with 14 bases between the two ends. The germline V gene encodes CDR1 MNHNY and CDR2 SVGAGI (reference sequence). This CDR3 comprises 14 residues. The CDR3 DNA follows: TGTGCCAGCAGTGCCGGACGACGGAGTCAGCCCCAGCATTTT. The encoded protein is CASSAGRRSQPQHF.

This clone was recorded once. This chain joins TRBV9 and TRBJ2-7; possibly TRBD1 for D (5 bases). CDR3 size: 16 residues. V lost 0 bases, J lost 6 bases, and 19 bases lay in between. The germline gives CDR1 SGDLS, CDR2 YYNGEE. DNA of the CDR3: TGTGCCAGCAGCGTAGACCCTTCCCAGGTGACAGCCGAGCAGTACTTC. Its protein is CASSVDPSQVTAEQYF.

The gene calls are TRBV19 and TRBJ1-5; possible D gene TRBD1, 6 bases. Trimming stripped 8 bases from V and 0 bases from J, with 17 bases between. Germline V lookup: CDR1 LNHDA, CDR2 SQIVND (reference sequence). The CDR3 consists of 16 residues. This chain's CDR3 is CASRSPGHFSNQPQHF. The CDR3 nucleotides read TGTGCCAGTCGCTCTCCGGGACATTTTAGCAATCAGCCCCAGCATTTT.

This clone was picked up a small number of times. This chain uses TRBV19 with TRBJ2-1; a weak D match, TRBD1 (6 bases). Germline V lookup: CDR1 LNHDA, CDR2 SQIVND (reference sequence). The V end was cut by 1 base, the J end by 6 bases, with 16 bases between. The CDR3 spans 16 residues. The CDR3 sequence is CASSIGGQLGANEQFF. The CDR3 bases are TGTGCCAGTAGTATAGGGGGACAACTTGGAGCCAATGAGCAGTTCTTC.

The V gene is TRBV14, the J gene TRBJ2-3, with 12 bases matching TRBD2. J lost 0 bases, V lost 6 bases, and 7 bases had no gene match. CDR3 length: 17 amino acids. Germline V gene data show CDR1 as SGHDN and CDR2 as FVKESK. The CDR3 bases are TGTGCCAGCAGTCGGACTAGCGGGAATCCTAGCACAGATACGCAGTATTTT. This encodes CASSRTSGNPSTDTQYF.

Comment on this clone: At one end, the junction sequence differs from germline, possibly due to a read error. V gene TRBV4-1 combines with J gene TRBJ2-3; D possibly matches TRBD1 or TRBD2 (5 bases each). The CDR3 consists of 13 residues. Germline V gene data show CDR1 as MGHRA and CDR2 as YSYEKL. The DNA of the CDR3 is TGCGCCAGCAGCTCCCGGGGCACCGATACGCAGTATTTT. This encodes CASSSRGTDTQYF.

The V gene is TRBV5-1, the J gene TRBJ1-5; TRBD1 matches at 8 bases. The length of the CDR3 is 18 residues. Germline CDR1 reads SGHRS; CDR2 reads YFSETQ. The V segment lost 0 bases and the J segment 2 bases; nucleotides outside the gene matches: 10. Here the CDR3 reads CASSLAPGGMGGNQPQHF. The CDR3 DNA follows: TGCGCCAGCAGCTTGGCCCCAGGGGGCATGGGGGGCAATCAGCCCCAGCATTTT.

The chain uses TRBV10-3 and TRBJ2-1; perhaps TRBD2 as D (6 bases). Germline loops: CDR1 ENHRY, CDR2 SYGVKD. Trimming pared 3 bases from V and 8 bases from J, leaving 14 bases between. This CDR3 is built from 14 residues. The DNA of the CDR3 is TGTGCCATCAGTGAAGGAGGGGCAGGGCATGAGCAGTTCTTC. Protein: CAISEGGAGHEQFF.